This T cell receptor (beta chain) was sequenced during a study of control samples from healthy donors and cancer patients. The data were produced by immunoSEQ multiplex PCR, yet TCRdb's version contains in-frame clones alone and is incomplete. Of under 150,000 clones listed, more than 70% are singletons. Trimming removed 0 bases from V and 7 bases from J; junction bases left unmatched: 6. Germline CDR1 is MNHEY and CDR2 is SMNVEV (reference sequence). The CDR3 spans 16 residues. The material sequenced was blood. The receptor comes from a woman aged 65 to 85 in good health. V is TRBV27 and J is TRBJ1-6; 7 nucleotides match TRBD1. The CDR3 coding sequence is TGTGCCAGCAGTTTATCAGGGGGCGCGCGGAATTCACCCCTCCACTTT. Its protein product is CASSLSGGARNSPLHF.